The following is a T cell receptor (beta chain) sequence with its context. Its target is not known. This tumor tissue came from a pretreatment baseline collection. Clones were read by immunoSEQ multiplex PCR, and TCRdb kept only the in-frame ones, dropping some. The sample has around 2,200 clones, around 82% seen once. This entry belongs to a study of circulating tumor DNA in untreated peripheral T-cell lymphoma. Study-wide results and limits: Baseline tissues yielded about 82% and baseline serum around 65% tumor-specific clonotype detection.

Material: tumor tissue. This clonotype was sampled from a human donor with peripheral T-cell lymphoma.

The CDR3 DNA sequence: TGCGCCAGCAGCCAAGAGTCTGACTATGGCTACACCTTC. Translation gives CASSQESDYGYTF. The chain is built from TRBV1 and TRBJ1-2. TRBV1 is noted as a pseudogene. CDR3 length equals 13 residues.